The 4 T cell receptor beta chains listed next were all sequenced from one sample in a study of blood T cell repertoires in COVID-19. Only in-frame clones appear in the TCRdb table, and some are missing; sequencing was by immunoSEQ multiplex PCR. This table holds about 140,000 clones, approximately 83% found once. Material for sequencing was peripheral blood. Receptors originate from a human donor in a cohort sampled during active COVID-19.

The rearrangement uses TRBV11-1 and TRBJ2-7, with 7 bases lining up with TRBD2. V lost 7 bases to trimming and J lost 1 base; unmatched junction nucleotides: 7. From germline, CDR1 is SGHAT and CDR2 FQDESV (reference sequence). The CDR3 covers 14 residues. The CDR3 spells CASKSQRGSYEQYF. DNA of the CDR3: TGTGCCAGCAAAAGCCAGCGGGGATCCTACGAGCAGTACTTC.

The V and J genes are TRBV2 and TRBJ1-1; D unclear. V lost 2 bases to trimming and J lost 0 bases, with 10 bases between them. The CDR3 runs to 15 residues. Germline V gene data show CDR1 as SNHLY and CDR2 as FYNNEI. CDR3 DNA sequence: TGTGCCAGCAGTGAATTCCGTTTCCTGAACACTGAAGCTTTCTTT. Amino acids: CASSEFRFLNTEAFF.

V gene TRBV6-5 combines with J gene TRBJ2-7; 7 bases are a match to TRBD1. V lost 2 bases, J lost 3 bases, and 4 bases stayed unmatched. Per the germline V gene, CDR1 is MNHEY and CDR2 is SVGAGI. The length of the CDR3 is 14 residues. DNA of the CDR3: TGTGCCAGCAGTTACGGGACAGTGAACTACGAGCAGTACTTC. Amino acid sequence: CASSYGTVNYEQYF.

Only one count was recorded for this clone. The rearrangement links TRBV5-1 to TRBJ2-1, with TRBD1 matching 8 bases. This CDR3 has 15 amino acids. Germline V CDR1 and CDR2: SGHRS, YFSETQ. V lost 2 bases to trimming and J lost 6 bases; unmatched junction nucleotides: 7. The CDR3 sequence is CASSLAGQGVNEQFF. CDR3 coding DNA: TGCGCCAGCAGCTTAGCAGGACAGGGTGTCAATGAGCAGTTCTTC.